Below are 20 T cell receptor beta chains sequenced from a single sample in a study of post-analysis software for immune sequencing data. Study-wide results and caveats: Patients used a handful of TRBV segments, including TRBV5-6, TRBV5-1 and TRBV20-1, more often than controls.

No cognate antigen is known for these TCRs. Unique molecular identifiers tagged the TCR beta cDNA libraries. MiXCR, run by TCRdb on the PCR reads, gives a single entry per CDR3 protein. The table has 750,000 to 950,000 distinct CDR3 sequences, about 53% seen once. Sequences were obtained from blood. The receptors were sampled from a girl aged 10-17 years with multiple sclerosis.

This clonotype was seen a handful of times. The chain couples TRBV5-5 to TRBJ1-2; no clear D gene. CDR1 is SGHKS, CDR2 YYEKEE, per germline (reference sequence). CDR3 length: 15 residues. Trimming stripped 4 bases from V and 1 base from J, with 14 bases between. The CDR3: CASSANQANNYGYTF. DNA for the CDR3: TGTGCCAGCAGCGCTAACCAGGCTAATAACTATGGCTACACCTTC. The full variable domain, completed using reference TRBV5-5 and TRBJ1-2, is DAGVTQSPTHLIKTRGQQVTLRCSPISGHKSVSWYQQVLGQGPQFIFQYYEKEERGRGNFPDRFSARQFPNYSSELNVNALLLGDSALYLCASSANQANNYGYTFGSGTRLTVV.

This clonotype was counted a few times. The CDR3, as DNA: TGTGCCAGCAGGCCGGACAGGGGAACCGGTGGGGAGACCCAGTACTTC. It encodes CASRPDRGTGGETQYF. V is TRBV27 and J is TRBJ2-5, with TRBD1 matching 9 bases. The germline gives CDR1 MNHEY, CDR2 SMNVEV (reference sequence). The CDR3 extends over 16 amino acids. The V and J ends lost 6 bases and 5 bases, in that order; junction bases with no gene match: 13.

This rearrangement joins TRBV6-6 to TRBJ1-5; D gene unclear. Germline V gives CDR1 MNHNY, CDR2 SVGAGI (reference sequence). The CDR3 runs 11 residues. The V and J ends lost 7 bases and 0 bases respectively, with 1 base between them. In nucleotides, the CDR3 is TGTGCCAGCAATAGCAATCAGCCCCAGCATTTT. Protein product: CASNSNQPQHF.

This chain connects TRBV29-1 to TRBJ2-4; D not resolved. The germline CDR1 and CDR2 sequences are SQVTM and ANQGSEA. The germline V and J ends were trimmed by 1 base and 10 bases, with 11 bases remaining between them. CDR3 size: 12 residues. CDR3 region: CSVEVGPPIQYF. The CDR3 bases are TGCAGCGTTGAAGTTGGGCCGCCTATTCAGTACTTC.

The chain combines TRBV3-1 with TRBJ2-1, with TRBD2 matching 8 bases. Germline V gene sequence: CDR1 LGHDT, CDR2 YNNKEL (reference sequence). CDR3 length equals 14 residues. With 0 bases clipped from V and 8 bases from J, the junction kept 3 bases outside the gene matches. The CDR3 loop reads CASSQDFGRDEQFF. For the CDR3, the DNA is TGTGCCAGCAGCCAAGATTTCGGGAGGGATGAGCAGTTCTTC.

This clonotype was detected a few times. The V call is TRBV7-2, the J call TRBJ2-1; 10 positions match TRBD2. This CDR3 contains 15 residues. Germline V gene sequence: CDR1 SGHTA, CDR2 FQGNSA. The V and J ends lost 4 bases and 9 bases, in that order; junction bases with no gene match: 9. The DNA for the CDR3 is TGTGCCAGCAGCTCCCAGCGGGAGGGCCTGATTGAGCAGTTCTTC. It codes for CASSSQREGLIEQFF.

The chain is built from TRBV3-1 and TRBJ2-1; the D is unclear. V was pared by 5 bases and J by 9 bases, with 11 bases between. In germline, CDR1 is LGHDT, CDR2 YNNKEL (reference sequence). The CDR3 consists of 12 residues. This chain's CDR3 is CASSRASSEQFF. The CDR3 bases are TGTGCCAGCAGCAGGGCCAGCAGTGAGCAGTTCTTC.

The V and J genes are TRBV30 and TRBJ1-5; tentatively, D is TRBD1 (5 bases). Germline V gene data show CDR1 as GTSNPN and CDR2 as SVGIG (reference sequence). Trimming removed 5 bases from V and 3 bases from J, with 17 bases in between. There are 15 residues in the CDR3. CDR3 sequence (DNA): TGTGCCTGGGGAAGGCAGGGTCCCTACAATCAGCCCCAGCATTTT. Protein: CAWGRQGPYNQPQHF.

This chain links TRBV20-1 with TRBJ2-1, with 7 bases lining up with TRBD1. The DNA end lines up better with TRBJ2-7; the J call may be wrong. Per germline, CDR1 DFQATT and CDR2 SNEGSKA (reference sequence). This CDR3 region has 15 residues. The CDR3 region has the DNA TGCAGTGCTAGAAGTCCGGGACAGCGAGGTATCGAGCAGTACTTC. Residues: CSARSPGQRGIEQYF.

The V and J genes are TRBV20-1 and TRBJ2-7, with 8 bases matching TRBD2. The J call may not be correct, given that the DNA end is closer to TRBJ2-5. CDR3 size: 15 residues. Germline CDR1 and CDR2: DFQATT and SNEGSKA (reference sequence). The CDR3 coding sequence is TGCAGTGCTAGAGTGATAGCGGGGCCGGGAGAGACCCAGTACTTC. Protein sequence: CSARVIAGPGETQYF.

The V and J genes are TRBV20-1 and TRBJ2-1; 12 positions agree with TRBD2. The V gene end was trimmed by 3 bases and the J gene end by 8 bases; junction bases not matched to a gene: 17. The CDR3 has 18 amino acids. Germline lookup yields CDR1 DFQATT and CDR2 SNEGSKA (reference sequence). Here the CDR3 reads CSASPPNRLAGAADEQFF. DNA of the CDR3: TGCAGTGCTAGCCCACCCAACCGACTAGCGGGAGCGGCAGATGAGCAGTTCTTC.

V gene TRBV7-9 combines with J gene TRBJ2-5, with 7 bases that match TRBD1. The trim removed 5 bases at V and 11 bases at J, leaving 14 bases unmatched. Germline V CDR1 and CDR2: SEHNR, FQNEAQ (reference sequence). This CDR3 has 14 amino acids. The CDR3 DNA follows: TGTGCCAGCAGCGCCACGGGACAGCCCAATGAGCAGTACTTC. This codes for CASSATGQPNEQYF.

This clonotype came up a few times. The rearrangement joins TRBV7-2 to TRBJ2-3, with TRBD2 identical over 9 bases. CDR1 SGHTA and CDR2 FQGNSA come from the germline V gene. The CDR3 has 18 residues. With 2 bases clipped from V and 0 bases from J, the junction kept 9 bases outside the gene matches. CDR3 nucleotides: TGTGCCAGCAGCTTACGGTTAGCTAGCGGGGAGAGCACAGATACGCAGTATTTT. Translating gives CASSLRLASGESTDTQYF.

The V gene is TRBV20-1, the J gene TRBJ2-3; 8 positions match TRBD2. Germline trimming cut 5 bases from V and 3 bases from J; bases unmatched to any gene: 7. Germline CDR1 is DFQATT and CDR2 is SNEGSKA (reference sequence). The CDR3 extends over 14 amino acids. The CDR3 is CSAPSLAVTDTQYF. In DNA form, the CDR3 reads TGCAGTGCTCCCTCACTAGCGGTTACAGATACGCAGTATTTT.

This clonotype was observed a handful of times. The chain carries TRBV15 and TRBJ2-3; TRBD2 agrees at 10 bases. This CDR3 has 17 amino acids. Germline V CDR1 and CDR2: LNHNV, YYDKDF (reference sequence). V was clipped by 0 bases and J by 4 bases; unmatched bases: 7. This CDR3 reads CATSRDPLAGDSDTQYF. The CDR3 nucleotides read TGTGCCACCAGCAGAGATCCGCTAGCGGGAGATTCAGATACGCAGTATTTT. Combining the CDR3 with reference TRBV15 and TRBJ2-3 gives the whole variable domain DAMVIQNPRYQVTQFGKPVTLSCSQTLNHNVMYWYQQKSSQAPKLLFHYYDKDFNNEADTPDNFQSRRPNTSFCFLDIRSPGLGDTAMYLCATSRDPLAGDSDTQYFGPGTRLTVL.

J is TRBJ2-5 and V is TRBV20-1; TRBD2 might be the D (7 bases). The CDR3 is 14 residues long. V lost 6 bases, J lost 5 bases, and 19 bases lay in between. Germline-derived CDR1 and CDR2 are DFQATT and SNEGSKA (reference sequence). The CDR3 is CSATRGGGLETQYF. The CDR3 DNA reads TGCAGTGCCACGAGGGGAGGGGGTTTGGAGACCCAGTACTTC.

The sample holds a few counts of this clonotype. The CDR3 sequence: CASSPDSTQLGRYF. The DNA of the CDR3 is TGCGCCAGCAGCCCGGACAGCACCCAACTCGGCCGGTACTTC. The gene calls are TRBV5-1 and TRBJ2-7; D is perhaps TRBD1 (6 bases). Germline CDR1 reads SGHRS; CDR2 reads YFSETQ. The CDR3 has 14 residues. Trimming shortened V by 4 bases and J by 12 bases, and 23 bases separated the two germline ends.

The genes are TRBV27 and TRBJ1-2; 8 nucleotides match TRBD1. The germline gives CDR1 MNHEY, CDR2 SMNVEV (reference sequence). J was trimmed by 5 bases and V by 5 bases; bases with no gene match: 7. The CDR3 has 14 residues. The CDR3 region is CASSQRTGIYGYTF. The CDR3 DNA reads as TGTGCCAGCAGTCAAAGGACAGGGATTTATGGCTACACCTTC.

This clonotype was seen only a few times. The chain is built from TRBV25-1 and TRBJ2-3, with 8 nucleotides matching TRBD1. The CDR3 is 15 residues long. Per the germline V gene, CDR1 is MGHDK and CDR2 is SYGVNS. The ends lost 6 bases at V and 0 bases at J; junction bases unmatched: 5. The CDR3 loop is CASRRGQVSTDTQYF. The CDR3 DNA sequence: TGTGCCAGCAGAAGGGGACAGGTCAGCACAGATACGCAGTATTTT.

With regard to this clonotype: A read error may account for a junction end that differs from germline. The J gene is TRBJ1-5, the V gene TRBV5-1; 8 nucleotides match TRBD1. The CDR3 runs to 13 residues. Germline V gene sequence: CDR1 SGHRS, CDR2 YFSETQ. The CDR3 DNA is TGCGCCGGCAGTCAACAGGGGGGCCAGCCCCAGCATTTT. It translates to CAGSQQGGQPQHF.